Described below is a single T cell receptor (beta chain) sequence and its context. This specimen belongs to a study of blood T cell repertoires in COVID-19. Study overall: The study drew acute and convalescent COVID-19 samples from the United States, Italy and Spain. Nucleic acid was either cDNA or gDNA, and it came from T cells, B-cell-depleted T cells, or PBMCs.

Per the original methods: Cell counts per sample came from amplifying reference gene primers. TCRdb's table, derived via immunoSEQ multiplex PCR, lists solely in-frame clones and lacks some. D and trimming were read from the DNA, whereas the V and J calls and clone size are those reported in that table. The sample lists 90,000 to 120,000 clones, about 89% occurring once. The germline V gene encodes CDR1 ENHRY and CDR2 SYGVKD. Trimming took 6 bases from V and 10 from J; bases not matched to a gene: 14. The CDR3 is 15 amino acids. The chain is built from TRBV10-3 and TRBJ2-1, with TRBD2 matching 8 bases. What was sequenced was peripheral blood. The TCR sequence derives from a man in his forties with active or convalescent COVID-19. DNA for the CDR3: TGTGCCATCAGGCCTAGCGGGTCCGAAATGCGGGAGCAGTTCTTC. It yields the protein CAIRPSGSEMREQFF.